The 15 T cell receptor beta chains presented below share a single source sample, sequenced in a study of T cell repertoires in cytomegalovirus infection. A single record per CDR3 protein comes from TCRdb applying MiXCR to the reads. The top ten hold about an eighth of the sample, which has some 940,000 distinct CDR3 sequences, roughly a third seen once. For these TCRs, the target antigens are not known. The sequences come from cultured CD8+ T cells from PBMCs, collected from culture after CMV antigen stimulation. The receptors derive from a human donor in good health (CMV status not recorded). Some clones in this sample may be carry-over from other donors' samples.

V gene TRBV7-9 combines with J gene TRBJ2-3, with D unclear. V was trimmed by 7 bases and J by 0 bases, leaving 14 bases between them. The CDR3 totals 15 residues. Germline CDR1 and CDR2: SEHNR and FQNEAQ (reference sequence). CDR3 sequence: CASIPDISSTDTQYF. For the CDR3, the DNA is TGTGCCAGCATCCCTGACATCTCTAGCACAGATACGCAGTATTTT.

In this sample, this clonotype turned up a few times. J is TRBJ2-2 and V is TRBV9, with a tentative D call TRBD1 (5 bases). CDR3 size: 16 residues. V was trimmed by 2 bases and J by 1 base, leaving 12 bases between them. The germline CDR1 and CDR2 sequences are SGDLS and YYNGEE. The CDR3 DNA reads TGTGCCAGCAGCGTCAAGTCTCAGGGGAACACCGGGGAGCTGTTTTTT. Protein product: CASSVKSQGNTGELFF.

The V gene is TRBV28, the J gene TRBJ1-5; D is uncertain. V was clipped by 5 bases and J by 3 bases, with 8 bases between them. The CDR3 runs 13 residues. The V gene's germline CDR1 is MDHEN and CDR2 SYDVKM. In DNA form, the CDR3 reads TGTGCCAGCAGTCCCAGGTTCAATCAGCCCCAGCATTTT. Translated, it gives CASSPRFNQPQHF.

The CDR3 nucleotides are TGCGCCAGCAGCCCTAGGACGGCTACCGAGCAGTACTTC. Protein sequence: CASSPRTATEQYF. The chain joins TRBV4-1 to TRBJ2-7, with D unresolved. This CDR3 is built from 13 residues. Trimming left V 4 bases short and J 6 bases short, with 13 bases between. CDR1 and CDR2 (germline): MGHRA, YSYEKL.

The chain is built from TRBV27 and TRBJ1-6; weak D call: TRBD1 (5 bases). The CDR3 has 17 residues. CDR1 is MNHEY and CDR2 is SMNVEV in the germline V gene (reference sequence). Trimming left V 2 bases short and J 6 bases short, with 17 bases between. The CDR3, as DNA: TGTGCCAGCAGTTTAGGGGACCCTAGTTGGATTAATTCACCCCTCCACTTT. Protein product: CASSLGDPSWINSPLHF.

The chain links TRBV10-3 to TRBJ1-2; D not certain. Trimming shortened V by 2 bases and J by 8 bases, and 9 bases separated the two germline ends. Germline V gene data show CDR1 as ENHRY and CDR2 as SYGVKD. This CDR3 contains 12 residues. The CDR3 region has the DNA TGTGCCATCAGTGAGGGTGGTGGGGGCTACACCTTC. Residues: CAISEGGGGYTF.

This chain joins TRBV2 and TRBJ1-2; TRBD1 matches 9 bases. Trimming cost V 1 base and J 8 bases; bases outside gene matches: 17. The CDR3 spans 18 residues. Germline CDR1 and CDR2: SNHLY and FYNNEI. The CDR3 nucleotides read TGTGCCAGCAGTGAAGTAAATTATTTGGACAGGGGCCTCTGGGGCTACACCTTC. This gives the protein CASSEVNYLDRGLWGYTF.

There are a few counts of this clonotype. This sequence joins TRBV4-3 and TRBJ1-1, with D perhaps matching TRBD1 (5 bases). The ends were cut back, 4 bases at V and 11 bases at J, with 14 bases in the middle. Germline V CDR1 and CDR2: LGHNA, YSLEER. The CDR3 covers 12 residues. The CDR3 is CASSPGWGLAFF. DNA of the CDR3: TGCGCCAGCAGCCCTGGATGGGGACTCGCTTTCTTT.

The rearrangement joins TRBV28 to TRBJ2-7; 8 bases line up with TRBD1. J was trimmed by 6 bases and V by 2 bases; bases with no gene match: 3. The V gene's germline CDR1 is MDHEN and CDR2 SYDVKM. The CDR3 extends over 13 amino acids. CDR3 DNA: TGTGCCAGCAGTTTACCAGGGGGCTTCGAGCAGTACGTC. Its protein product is CASSLPGGFEQYV.

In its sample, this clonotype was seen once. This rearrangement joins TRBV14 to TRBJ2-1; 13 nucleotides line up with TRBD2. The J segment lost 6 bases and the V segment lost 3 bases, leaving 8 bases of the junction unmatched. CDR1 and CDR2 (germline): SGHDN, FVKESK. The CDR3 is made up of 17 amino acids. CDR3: CASSHYEGLAGLNEQFF. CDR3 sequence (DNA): TGTGCCAGCAGCCACTACGAGGGACTAGCGGGGCTCAATGAGCAGTTCTTC.

In DNA form, the CDR3 reads TGTGCCAGCTCCCTGGCAAAGCGGGTTCAAGAGACCCAGTACTTC. This gives the protein CASSLAKRVQETQYF. The chain carries TRBV7-9 and TRBJ2-5; the D gene is possibly TRBD2 (6 bases). Germline V gene sequence: CDR1 SEHNR, CDR2 FQNEAQ (reference sequence). Trimming left V 8 bases short and J 2 bases short, with 18 bases between. The CDR3 sequence is 15 residues long.

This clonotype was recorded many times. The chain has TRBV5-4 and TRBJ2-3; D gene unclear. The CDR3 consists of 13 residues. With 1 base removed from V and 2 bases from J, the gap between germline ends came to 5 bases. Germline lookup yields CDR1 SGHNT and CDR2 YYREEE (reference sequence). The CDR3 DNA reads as TGTGCCAGCAGCTTGAGAGACACAGATACGCAGTATTTT. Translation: CASSLRDTDTQYF.

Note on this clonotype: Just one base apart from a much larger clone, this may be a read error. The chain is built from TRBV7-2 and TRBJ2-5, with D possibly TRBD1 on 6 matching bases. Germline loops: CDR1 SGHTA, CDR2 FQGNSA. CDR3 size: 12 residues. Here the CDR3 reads CACRTGTETQYF. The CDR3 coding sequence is TGTGCCTGCAGAACAGGGACAGAGACCCAGTACTTC.

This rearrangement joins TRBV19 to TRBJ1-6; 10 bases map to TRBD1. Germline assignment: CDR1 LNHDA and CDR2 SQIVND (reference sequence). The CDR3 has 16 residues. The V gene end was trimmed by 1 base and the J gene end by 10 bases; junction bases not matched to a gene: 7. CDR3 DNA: TGTGCCAGTAGTATAGCCCCGGGACAGGGGAACTCACCCCTCCACTTT. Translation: CASSIAPGQGNSPLHF.

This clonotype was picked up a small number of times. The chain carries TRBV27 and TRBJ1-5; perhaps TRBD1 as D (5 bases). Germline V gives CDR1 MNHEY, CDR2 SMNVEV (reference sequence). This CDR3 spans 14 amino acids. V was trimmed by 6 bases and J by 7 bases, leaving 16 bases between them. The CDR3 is CASRDGGYSQPQHF. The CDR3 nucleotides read TGTGCCAGCAGGGACGGGGGGTATAGCCAGCCCCAGCATTTT.